The 31 T cell receptor beta chains in this list originate from one sample, sequenced in a study of blood T cell repertoires in COVID-19. Some clones are missing from TCRdb's copy, which holds only in-frame ones; the method was immunoSEQ multiplex PCR. The data hold approximately 290,000 clones, with approximately 86% observed a single time. The sequencing sample was made of peripheral blood. All receptors derive from a human donor with COVID-19, enrolled during active disease. The donor label of this sample is uncertain.

The chain uses TRBV5-1 and TRBJ1-4, with no clear D. Looked up from germline, CDR1 is SGHRS and CDR2 is YFSETQ. The CDR3 runs 15 residues. The V gene lost 2 bases and the J gene lost 0 bases, with 8 bases spanning the gap. CDR3 residues: CASSLSRATNEKLFF. CDR3 DNA: TGCGCCAGCAGCTTATCACGAGCAACTAATGAAAAACTGTTTTTT. Complete variable domain (other parts from reference TRBV5-1 and TRBJ1-4): KAGVTQTPRYLIKTRGQQVTLSCSPISGHRSVSWYQQTPGQGLQFLFEYFSETQRNKGNFPGRFSGRQFSNSRSEMNVSTLELGDSALYLCASSLSRATNEKLFFGSGTQLSVL.

This clone came up once. The chain couples TRBV19 to TRBJ2-2, with 9 bases matching TRBD1. CDR1 LNHDA and CDR2 SQIVND come from the germline V gene (reference sequence). Losses at the gene ends were 8 bases for V and 5 bases for J; bases not matched to a gene: 6. CDR3 length: 14 amino acids. The DNA for the CDR3 is TGTGCCAGTGGAACAGGGGGCTCGACCGGGGAGCTGTTTTTT. This gives the protein CASGTGGSTGELFF.

This rearrangement joins TRBV7-2 to TRBJ1-2; 10 bases fit TRBD1. Per germline, CDR1 SGHTA and CDR2 FQGNSA. The CDR3 length is 15 residues. The ends lost 4 bases at V and 0 bases at J; junction bases unmatched: 2. The CDR3 is CASSSGQGANYGYTF. The CDR3 region has the DNA TGTGCCAGCAGCTCCGGACAGGGGGCTAACTATGGCTACACCTTC.

V usage is TRBV19 and J usage is TRBJ1-2, with D perhaps TRBD1 (5 bases). The CDR3 covers 12 residues. Looked up from germline, CDR1 is LNHDA and CDR2 is SQIVND (reference sequence). V was shortened by 7 bases and J by 4 bases, with 10 bases between the two germline ends. The chain's CDR3 is CASTDSLYGYTF. The CDR3 DNA is TGTGCCAGTACTGACAGCCTCTATGGCTACACCTTC.

This chain links TRBV7-8 with TRBJ2-1; 12 nucleotides agree with TRBD2. This CDR3 spans 17 amino acids. Trimming removed 1 base from V and 8 bases from J; junction bases left unmatched: 9. The germline CDR1 and CDR2 sequences are SGHVS and FQNEAQ. The CDR3 reads CASSLGTSGTGTHEQFF. In DNA, the CDR3 is TGTGCCAGCAGCTTAGGGACTAGCGGGACCGGGACCCATGAGCAGTTCTTC.

To note about this clone: The sample contains more than one DNA sequence encoding this CDR3. This chain links TRBV18 with TRBJ2-6, with 8 bases aligning to TRBD1. The CDR3 totals 15 residues. Germline CDR1 KGHSH, CDR2 LQKENI. V was clipped by 3 bases and J by 2 bases; unmatched bases: 0. The CDR3: CASSPTGAGANVLTF. CDR3 sequence (DNA): TGTGCCAGCTCACCGACAGGGGCTGGGGCCAACGTCCTGACTTTC.

This clone was seen more than once but under ten times. The V call is TRBV2, the J call TRBJ1-5, with 8 bases aligning to TRBD1. The CDR3 contains 15 residues. V shed 7 bases and J 3 bases; nucleotides not matched to a gene: 8. CDR1 SNHLY and CDR2 FYNNEI come from the germline V gene. The CDR3 DNA is TGTGCCAGCACAGGACAGGGACGGGTCAATCAGCCCCAGCATTTT. Residues: CASTGQGRVNQPQHF. The full variable domain, completed using reference TRBV2 and TRBJ1-5, is EPEVTQTPSHQVTQMGQEVILRCVPISNHLYFYWYRQILGQKVEFLVSFYNNEISEKSEIFDDQFSVERPDGSNFTLKIRSTKLEDSAMYFCASTGQGRVNQPQHFGDGTRLSIL.

The chain uses TRBV5-6 and TRBJ1-1; D is unresolved. This CDR3 has 13 amino acids. CDR1 and CDR2 (germline): SGHDT, YYEEEE. V lost 4 bases and J lost 4, with 11 bases in between. The CDR3 protein is CASSRGVGTEAFF. CDR3 sequence (DNA): TGTGCCAGCAGCCGAGGTGTCGGCACTGAAGCTTTCTTT.

This clone was seen once. The rearrangement joins TRBV4-3 to TRBJ2-1; D not certain. This CDR3 region has 15 residues. The ends were cut back, 1 base at V and 1 base at J, with 8 bases in the middle. Germline CDR1 is LGHNA and CDR2 is YSLEER. CDR3 in DNA: TGCGCCAGCAGCCAAGGTGCCACTTCCTACAATGAGCAGTTCTTC. The encoded protein is CASSQGATSYNEQFF.

The chain carries TRBV4-3 and TRBJ2-2; 9 bases fit TRBD2. The CDR3 consists of 15 residues. Trimming cost V 5 bases and J 0 bases; bases outside gene matches: 1. Germline lookup yields CDR1 LGHNA and CDR2 YSLEER. CDR3 coding DNA: TGCGCCAGCAGCATAGCGGGAGCGAACACCGGGGAGCTGTTTTTT. Protein: CASSIAGANTGELFF.

The gene calls are TRBV5-5 and TRBJ2-5; 7 bases align to TRBD1. This CDR3 is built from 14 residues. Trimming at V came to 4 bases and at J to 5 bases, leaving 8 bases not matched to a gene. CDR1 and CDR2 (germline): SGHKS, YYEKEE (reference sequence). CDR3: CASSDNRGGETQYF. The DNA for the CDR3 is TGTGCCAGCAGCGATAACAGGGGTGGGGAGACCCAGTACTTC.

The chain couples TRBV6-5 to TRBJ2-1; D gene uncertain. V shed 5 bases and J shed 5 bases, with 16 bases lying between them. The germline V gene encodes CDR1 MNHEY and CDR2 SVGAGI. There are 15 residues in the CDR3. The CDR3 spells CASSTFSAGNNEQFF. In DNA form, the CDR3 reads TGTGCCAGCAGTACCTTCTCGGCAGGCAACAATGAGCAGTTCTTC.

This chain links TRBV6-4 with TRBJ2-2, with a tentative D call TRBD2 (5 bases). Trimming shortened V by 4 bases and J by 7 bases, and 16 bases separated the two germline ends. Germline V CDR1 and CDR2: MRHNA, SNTAGT. The CDR3 extends over 15 amino acids. The CDR3 DNA sequence: TGTGCCAGCAGTGCATCTAGCCCCGGGATCGGGGAGCTGTTTTTT. Translated, it gives CASSASSPGIGELFF.

At least ten counts were recorded for this clone. The chain links TRBV30 to TRBJ2-7; 7 nucleotides align to TRBD1. Trimming at V came to 4 bases and at J to 5 bases, leaving 5 bases not matched to a gene. This CDR3 has 12 amino acids. Looked up from germline, CDR1 is GTSNPN and CDR2 is SVGIG (reference sequence). The CDR3 loop reads CAWTRDRDEQYF. For the CDR3, the DNA is TGTGCCTGGACCCGGGACAGAGACGAGCAGTACTTC. Full variable domain (outside the CDR3, taken from reference TRBV30 and TRBJ2-7): SQTIHQWPATLVQPVGSPLSLECTVEGTSNPNLYWYRQAAGRGLQLLFYSVGIGQISSEVPQNLSASRPQDRQFILSSKKLLLSDSGFYLCAWTRDRDEQYFGPGTRLTVT.

The chain combines TRBV6-5 with TRBJ1-5; tentatively, D is TRBD1 (5 bases). The CDR3 length is 15 residues. With 10 bases removed from V and 6 bases from J, the gap between germline ends came to 22 bases. The V gene's germline CDR1 is MNHEY and CDR2 SVGAGI. CDR3 protein: CATGADSRAGQPQHF. CDR3 sequence (DNA): TGTGCCACCGGAGCCGACAGTCGAGCGGGTCAGCCCCAGCATTTT.

This sequence joins TRBV5-1 and TRBJ2-1; 12 bases match TRBD2. The CDR3 contains 16 residues. The ends lost 1 base at V and 4 bases at J; junction bases unmatched: 3. Germline CDR1 SGHRS, CDR2 YFSETQ. The CDR3 spells CASSLTTSGRYNEQFF. DNA of the CDR3: TGCGCCAGCAGCTTGACCACTAGCGGGAGGTACAATGAGCAGTTCTTC.

The rearrangement joins TRBV9 to TRBJ2-3, with 10 bases matching TRBD2. Germline CDR1 and CDR2: SGDLS and YYNGEE. V trimming: 0 bases; J trimming: 7 bases; junction bases outside the gene matches: 5. The CDR3 sequence is 15 residues long. In nucleotides, the CDR3 is TGTGCCAGCAGCGTAGATCTAGCGGGAGTAAATACGCAGTATTTT. Translation gives CASSVDLAGVNTQYF.

The V and J genes are TRBV6-5 and TRBJ1-1; no clear D. With 8 bases removed from V and 1 base from J, the gap between germline ends came to 17 bases. This CDR3 is 15 amino acids long. Germline V gene lookup returns CDR1 MNHEY and CDR2 SVGAGI. The CDR3 loop is CASVNPRGGNTEAFF. Written as DNA, the CDR3 is TGTGCCAGCGTCAACCCCCGGGGAGGGAACACTGAAGCTTTCTTT.

The chain recombines TRBV13 with TRBJ1-2; D gene ambiguous. V lost 5 bases to trimming and J lost 0 bases, with 19 bases between them. Looked up from germline, CDR1 is PRHDT and CDR2 is FYEKMQ (reference sequence). The CDR3 runs to 17 residues. As DNA, the CDR3 is TGTGCCAGCAGCACCCCGCTTCGGGGATCGTCTAACTATGGCTACACCTTC. Protein: CASSTPLRGSSNYGYTF.

This chain connects TRBV5-1 to TRBJ2-1, with no clear D. V lost 4 bases and J lost 6, with 5 bases in between. The germline V gene encodes CDR1 SGHRS and CDR2 YFSETQ. This CDR3 is built from 11 residues. CDR3 in DNA: TGCGCCAGCAGCCCCAGCAATGAGCAGTTCTTC. Translation: CASSPSNEQFF.

The chain links TRBV21-1 to TRBJ2-7; the table names TRBD2, a call not compared with the DNA. TRBV21-1 is a pseudogene segment. This CDR3 has 13 amino acids. The CDR3: CASSLAGIYEQYF. The CDR3 nucleotides read TGTGCCAGCAGCCTAGCGGGTATCTACGAGCAGTACTTC.

This clone was seen only a few times. The J gene is TRBJ1-5, the V gene TRBV5-1; 10 bases agree with TRBD1. The CDR3 is 14 residues long. J lost 5 bases, V lost 4 bases, and 3 bases had no gene match. The germline gives CDR1 SGHRS, CDR2 YFSETQ. The CDR3 region has the DNA TGCGCCAGCAGCGTCGGGACAGGGGATCAGCCCCAGCATTTT. Amino acid sequence: CASSVGTGDQPQHF.

The chain employs TRBV28 and TRBJ2-1; D uncertain. This CDR3 is 14 amino acids long. The germline CDR1 and CDR2 sequences are MDHEN and SYDVKM. The ends were cut back, 9 bases at V and 3 bases at J, with 15 bases in the middle. DNA for the CDR3: TGTGCCAGTACGCAGGTTCCCAACTACAATGAGCAGTTCTTC. Its translation: CASTQVPNYNEQFF.

The chain uses TRBV28 and TRBJ1-4, with TRBD1 matching over 7 bases. This CDR3 has 14 residues. The junction had 5 bases not matched to a gene; V was cut back by 3 bases and J by 7 bases. Looked up from germline, CDR1 is MDHEN and CDR2 is SYDVKM. This chain's CDR3 is CASSLGTVPEKLFF. The CDR3, as DNA: TGTGCCAGCAGTTTGGGGACAGTGCCTGAAAAACTGTTTTTT.

This rearrangement joins TRBV5-1 to TRBJ1-1; tentatively, D is TRBD1 (5 bases). Per the germline V gene, CDR1 is SGHRS and CDR2 is YFSETQ. The CDR3 is 14 residues long. Deletions cut 0 bases from V and 6 bases from J, with 12 bases between. In DNA, the CDR3 is TGCGCCAGCAGCTTGGATCCAGGGTATCCTGAAGCTTTCTTT. This sequence encodes CASSLDPGYPEAFF.

The CDR3 protein is CAWSTTLGGNQETQYF. The CDR3 region has the DNA TGTGCCTGGAGTACCACCCTAGGAGGTAACCAAGAGACCCAGTACTTC. J is TRBJ2-5 and V is TRBV30, with TRBD2 as a possible D gene (5 bases). V was shortened by 2 bases and J by 0 bases, with 16 bases between the two germline ends. This CDR3 has 16 residues. Germline V gene sequence: CDR1 GTSNPN, CDR2 SVGIG (reference sequence).

This clone was seen just once. Here the CDR3 DNA reads TGTGCCAGCAGCTTGGGACGGGGTAACTATGGCTACACCTTC. Translating it yields CASSLGRGNYGYTF. The J gene is TRBJ1-2, the V gene TRBV5-6; D unresolved. Trimming removed 0 bases at V and 1 base at J, with 7 bases between. The CDR3 spans 14 residues. Per the germline V gene, CDR1 is SGHDT and CDR2 is YYEEEE. Full variable domain (rest looked up from reference TRBV5-6 and TRBJ1-2): DAGVTQSPTHLIKTRGQQVTLRCSPKSGHDTVSWYQQALGQGPQFIFQYYEEEERQRGNFPDRFSGHQFPNYSSELNVNALLLGDSALYLCASSLGRGNYGYTFGSGTRLTVV.

This clone has more than one count but fewer than ten. This rearrangement joins TRBV6-5 to TRBJ1-1; no clear D gene. Trimming pared 3 bases from V and 1 base from J, leaving 9 bases between. Germline CDR1 MNHEY, CDR2 SVGAGI. The CDR3 runs 14 residues. The CDR3 reads CASSYIPRNTEAFF. Here the CDR3 DNA reads TGTGCCAGCAGTTATATTCCCAGGAACACTGAAGCTTTCTTT.

The chain combines TRBV28 with TRBJ2-3, with 16 positions matching TRBD2. This CDR3 has 21 residues. The V gene end was trimmed by 4 bases and the J gene end by 4 bases; junction bases not matched to a gene: 17. Germline V CDR1 and CDR2: MDHEN, SYDVKM. The DNA for the CDR3 is TGTGCCAGCAGTTCGCCACCCCCGGGACTAGCGGGAGGGACCCGATCAGATACGCAGTATTTT. Residues: CASSSPPPGLAGGTRSDTQYF.

This chain uses TRBV27 with TRBJ1-1; 10 nucleotides match TRBD1. Germline V gives CDR1 MNHEY, CDR2 SMNVEV (reference sequence). V lost 4 bases, J lost 5 bases, and 13 bases stayed unmatched. The length of the CDR3 is 17 residues. Here the CDR3 reads CASSSTLRTGGVTEAFF. The CDR3 region has the DNA TGTGCCAGCAGTTCAACGTTAAGGACAGGGGGGGTAACTGAAGCTTTCTTT.

This chain connects TRBV30 to TRBJ1-1; a possible D gene is TRBD1 (5 bases). Germline assignment: CDR1 GTSNPN and CDR2 SVGIG (reference sequence). Trimming took 5 bases from V and 6 from J, leaving 10 bases between them. CDR3 size: 11 residues. This chain's CDR3 is CAWGPGAEAFF. CDR3 coding DNA: TGTGCCTGGGGACCGGGGGCTGAAGCTTTCTTT.